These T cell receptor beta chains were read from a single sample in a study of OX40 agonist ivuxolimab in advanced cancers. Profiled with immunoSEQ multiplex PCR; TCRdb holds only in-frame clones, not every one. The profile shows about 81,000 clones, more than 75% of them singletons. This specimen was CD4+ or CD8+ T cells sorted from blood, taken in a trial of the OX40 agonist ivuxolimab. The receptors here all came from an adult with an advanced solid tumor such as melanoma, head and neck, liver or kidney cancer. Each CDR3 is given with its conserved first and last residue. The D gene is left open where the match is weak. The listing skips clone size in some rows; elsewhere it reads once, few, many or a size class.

DNA: TGTGCCAGCAGCGTAAGGTCAGGGCGGGACACTGAAGCTTTCTTT
CDR3: CASSVRSGRDTEAFF
V: TRBV9
size: NA
J: TRBJ1-1
D: NA

DNA: TGTGCCAGCAGTGAAAATGGGGGCGGGACTGAAGCTTTCTTT
CDR3: CASSENGGGTEAFF
V: TRBV6-1
size: NA
J: TRBJ1-1
D: NA

DNA: TGTGCCAGCAGCCCCGGGATTCAAGAGACCCAGTACTTC
CDR3: CASSPGIQETQYF
V: TRBV11-2
size: few
J: TRBJ2-5
D: NA

DNA: TGTGCCAGCAGCTCAGTGGGGGATCCCGATACGCAGTATTTT
CDR3: CASSSVGDPDTQYF
V: TRBV7-3
size: NA
J: TRBJ2-3
D: NA

DNA: TGTGCCAGCAGCCAAGAGTCCGCCAGAAAGGAAGCTTTCTTT
CDR3: CASSQESARKEAFF
V: TRBV4-2
size: NA
J: TRBJ1-1
D: NA

DNA: TGTGCCAGCAGCCCGCGGACGGAGAGCTCCTACGAGCAGTACTTC
CDR3: CASSPRTESSYEQYF
V: TRBV9
size: NA
J: TRBJ2-7
D: NA

DNA: TGCGCCAGCAGCTTGGGTGCCTTCGCCGGGGAGCTGTTTTTT
CDR3: CASSLGAFAGELFF
V: TRBV5-1
size: once
J: TRBJ2-2
D: NA

DNA: TGTGCCAGCAGCTTTGACAGCTCCTACGAGCAGTACTTC
CDR3: CASSFDSSYEQYF
V: TRBV7-2
size: NA
J: TRBJ2-7
D: NA

DNA: TGTGCCAGCAGCCCTACTAGCGGTCGCTACGAGCAGTACTTC
CDR3: CASSPTSGRYEQYF
V: TRBV27
size: NA
J: TRBJ2-7
D: TRBD2

DNA: TGTGCCAGCAGCGCAGGCCCCGACCTGAACACTGAAGCTTTCTTT
CDR3: CASSAGPDLNTEAFF
V: TRBV6-4
size: NA
J: TRBJ1-1
D: NA

DNA: TGTGCCAGCAGCGGGACAGGGGGTGGATTTGGCTACACCTTC
CDR3: CASSGTGGGFGYTF
V: TRBV6-5
size: NA
J: TRBJ1-2
D: TRBD1

DNA: TGTGCCAGCACCCGGACCCGGGACACTGAAGCTTTCTTT
CDR3: CASTRTRDTEAFF
V: TRBV11-1
size: once
J: TRBJ1-1
D: NA

DNA: TGTGCCAGCAGCTTGGGTCACGGGGGCCGTAACACTGAAGCTTTCTTT
CDR3: CASSLGHGGRNTEAFF
V: TRBV5-6
size: NA
J: TRBJ1-1
D: NA

DNA: TGCAGCGTACGAACACGCCAGTCACAGTTCTTC
CDR3: CSVRTRQSQFF
V: TRBV29-1
size: once
J: TRBJ2-1
D: NA

DNA: TGTGCCAGCAGCTTTGACCTCTCTGGAAACACCATATATTTT
CDR3: CASSFDLSGNTIYF
V: TRBV5-4
size: NA
J: TRBJ1-3
D: NA

DNA: TGTGCCAGCAGCATAAGACTCGGAAACACCATATATTTT
CDR3: CASSIRLGNTIYF
V: TRBV11-2
size: NA
J: TRBJ1-3
D: NA

DNA: TGTGCCAGCAGCTTAGGCCGGAATGAGCAGTTCTTC
CDR3: CASSLGRNEQFF
V: TRBV13
size: NA
J: TRBJ2-1
D: NA

DNA: TGCGCCAGCAGCTTAGGGGGCTCTGGAAACACCATATATTTT
CDR3: CASSLGGSGNTIYF
V: TRBV5-1
size: once
J: TRBJ1-3
D: NA